This T cell receptor (beta chain) was recorded in a study of T cell responses to AZD1222 COVID-19 vaccine listed by TCRdb under 2021. Background for the entire study: AZD1222 recipients given second doses at about 4 weeks or at about 12 weeks were pooled, since spike-specific TCR depth and breadth were not found to differ between the two schedules. TCR sequencing covered 230 or so trial participants: approximately 200 given two doses of AZD1222 and around 25 given two doses of MenACWY control vaccine. Trial participants were enrolled by age into 18-55, 56-69 and 70-plus year subgroups, with roughly 160, 29 and 62 TCR-sequenced participants respectively. Paper-wide results and their limitations: Participants were mostly white British, with more females than males. The authors suggested clonal diversity may have been underestimated. Vaccine-associated CD4 TCRs spanned the whole spike protein, with dominant responses in regions 160-218 and 743-854. After two AZD1222 doses, spike-specific TCR breadth and depth were significantly higher than at day 0 and than in MenACWY recipients. Reportedly, close to half of the unique spike-specific TCRs recognized epitopes lying outside the regions that are mutated in the B.1.351 and B.1.1.7 variants. In the small 56-69-year group, the increase in depth fell short of significance, most likely because of low power. Conclusions about previously exposed vaccinees are limited, since just 6 or 7 AZD1222 recipients were seropositive for SARS-CoV-2 at baseline. Because no day 14 peak-response samples were available, the repertoires could be characterized only after the peak T cell response.

The time point label for this specimen denotes: baseline before first vaccination. Samples from vaccinated people were obtained from the UK trials COV001 and COV002, which included a single-blind randomized controlled phase 2/3 trial of AZD1222 (ChAdOx1 nCoV-19) in healthy adults. Trial participant PBMC samples were collected at day 0 and day 28 after the second dose for TCRbeta chain sequencing. The CDR3 regions of human TCRbeta chains were analyzed by immunosequencing. The authors' analysis ran thus. TCRs in the repertoires were matched against a reference library of SARS-CoV-2-specific TCRs that had been generated with the MIRA antigen-specificity platform. Breadth was defined as the fraction of unique TCRs that were SARS-CoV-2-associated. Depth was defined as the fraction of total T cells that were SARS-CoV-2-associated. Using the MIRA data, each spike-specific TCR was assigned both to the spike region to which the TCR was reactive and to a CD4 or CD8 class. Log10-transformed breadth and depth values were compared by one-way ANOVA with Sidak's multiple comparisons tests. What TCRdb holds here is the immuneACCESS table cut down to in-frame rearrangements. Part of the clones is not present; checked against another copy, under half of the missing clones reflect an unresolved V gene, and the others are unexplained. The V and J calls and clone size were taken over from that table, and D and trimming were inferred from the DNA. This sample holds under 200,000 clones; around 95% were observed only once. 0.64% of the sample rests with the top ten.

CDR1 GTSNPN and CDR2 SVGIG are derived from the germline V gene (reference sequence). Its CDR3 holds 13 amino acids, cysteine through phenylalanine. Of the read, only the CDR3 DNA is kept; its 39 bases are in frame from base 1. V and J are truncated by 2 bases and 2 bases respectively, leaving an intervening sequence of 8 bases. Points on this clone: Its antigen has not been determined. The input lacks base qualities; no much larger clone sits a single base away.

This sequence uses TRBV30 and TRBJ2-3, with no reliable assignment of the D segment. Sample: peripheral blood, taken on day 0 of AZD1222 vaccination. The sequence came from an adult in good health. The DNA sequence is given as TGTGCCTGGAGTACCCCACCCACAGATACGCAGTATTTT. It translates to CAWSTPPTDTQYF.